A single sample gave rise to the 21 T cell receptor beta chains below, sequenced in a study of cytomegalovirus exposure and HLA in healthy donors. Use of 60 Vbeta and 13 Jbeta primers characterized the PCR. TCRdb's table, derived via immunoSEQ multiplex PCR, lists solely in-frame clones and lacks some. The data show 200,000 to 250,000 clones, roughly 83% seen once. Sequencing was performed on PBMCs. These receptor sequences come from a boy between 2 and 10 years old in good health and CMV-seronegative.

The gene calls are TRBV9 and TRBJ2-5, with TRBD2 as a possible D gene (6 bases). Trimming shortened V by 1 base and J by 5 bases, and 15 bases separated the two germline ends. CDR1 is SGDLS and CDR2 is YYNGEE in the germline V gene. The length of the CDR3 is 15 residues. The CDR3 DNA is TGTGCCAGCAGCGTACGGAGGGATACGAAGGAGACCCAGTACTTC. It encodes CASSVRRDTKETQYF. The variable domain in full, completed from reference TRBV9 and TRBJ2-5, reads DSGVTQTPKHLITATGQRVTLRCSPRSGDLSVYWYQQSLDQGLQFLIQYYNGEERAKGNILERFSAQQFPDLHSELNLSSLELGDSALYFCASSVRRDTKETQYFGPGTRLLVL.

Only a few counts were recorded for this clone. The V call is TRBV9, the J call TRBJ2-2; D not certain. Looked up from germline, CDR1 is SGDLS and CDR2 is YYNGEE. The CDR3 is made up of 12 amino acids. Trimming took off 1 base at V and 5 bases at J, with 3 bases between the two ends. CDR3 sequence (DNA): TGTGCCAGCAGCGTACAAACCGGGGAGCTGTTTTTT. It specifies CASSVQTGELFF.

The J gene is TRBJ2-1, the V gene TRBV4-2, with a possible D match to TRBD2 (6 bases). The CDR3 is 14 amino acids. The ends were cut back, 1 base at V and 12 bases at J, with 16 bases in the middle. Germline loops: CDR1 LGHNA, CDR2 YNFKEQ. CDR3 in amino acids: CASSQVREEGGQFF. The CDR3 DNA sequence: TGTGCCAGCAGCCAAGTAAGGGAGGAGGGAGGGCAGTTCTTC.

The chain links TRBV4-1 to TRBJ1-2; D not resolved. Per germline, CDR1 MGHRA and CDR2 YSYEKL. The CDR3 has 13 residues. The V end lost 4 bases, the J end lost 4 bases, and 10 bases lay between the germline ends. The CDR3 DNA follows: TGCGCCAGCAGCCCTCCCGGAGGCTATGGCTACACCTTC. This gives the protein CASSPPGGYGYTF.

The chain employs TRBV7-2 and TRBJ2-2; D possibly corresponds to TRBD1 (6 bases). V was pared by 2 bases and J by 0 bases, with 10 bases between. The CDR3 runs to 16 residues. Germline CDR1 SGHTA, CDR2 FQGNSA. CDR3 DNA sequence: TGTGCCAGCAGCTTATCAGGGGACCCGAACACCGGGGAGCTGTTTTTT. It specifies CASSLSGDPNTGELFF.

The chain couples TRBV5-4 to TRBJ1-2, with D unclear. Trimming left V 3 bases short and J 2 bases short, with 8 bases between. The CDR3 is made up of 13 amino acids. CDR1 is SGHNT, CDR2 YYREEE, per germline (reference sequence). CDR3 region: CASSYEENYGYTF. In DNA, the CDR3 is TGTGCCAGCAGCTACGAGGAAAACTATGGCTACACCTTC. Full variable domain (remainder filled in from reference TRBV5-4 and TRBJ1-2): ETGVTQSPTHLIKTRGQQVTLRCSSQSGHNTVSWYQQALGQGPQFIFQYYREEENGRGNFPPRFSGLQFPNYSSELNVNALELDDSALYLCASSYEENYGYTFGSGTRLTVV.

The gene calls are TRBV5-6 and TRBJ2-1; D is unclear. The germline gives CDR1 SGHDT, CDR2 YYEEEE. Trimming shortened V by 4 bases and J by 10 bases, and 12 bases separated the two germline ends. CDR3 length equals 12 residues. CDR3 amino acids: CASSVVGREQFF. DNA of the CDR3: TGTGCCAGCAGCGTAGTGGGCCGGGAGCAGTTCTTC.

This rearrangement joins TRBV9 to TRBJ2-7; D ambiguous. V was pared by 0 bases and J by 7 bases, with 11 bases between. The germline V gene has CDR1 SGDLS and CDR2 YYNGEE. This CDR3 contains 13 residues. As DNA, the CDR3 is TGTGCCAGCAGCGTAGCCTCAGCCGGGGAGCAGTACTTC. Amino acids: CASSVASAGEQYF.

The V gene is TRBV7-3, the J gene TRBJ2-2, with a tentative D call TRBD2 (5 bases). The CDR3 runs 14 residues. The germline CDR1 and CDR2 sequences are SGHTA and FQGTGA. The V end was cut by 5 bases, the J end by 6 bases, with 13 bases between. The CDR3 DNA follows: TGTGCCAGCAGCCCCGGACTGGTGCCCGGGGAGCTGTTTTTT. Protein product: CASSPGLVPGELFF.

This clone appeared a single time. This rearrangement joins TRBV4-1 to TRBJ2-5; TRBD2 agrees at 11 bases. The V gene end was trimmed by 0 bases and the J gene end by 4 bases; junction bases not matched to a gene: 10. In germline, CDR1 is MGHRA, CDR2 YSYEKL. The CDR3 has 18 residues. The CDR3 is CASSQDRMGGTSGETQYF. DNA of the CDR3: TGCGCCAGCAGCCAAGATCGTATGGGTGGGACTAGCGGAGAGACCCAGTACTTC.

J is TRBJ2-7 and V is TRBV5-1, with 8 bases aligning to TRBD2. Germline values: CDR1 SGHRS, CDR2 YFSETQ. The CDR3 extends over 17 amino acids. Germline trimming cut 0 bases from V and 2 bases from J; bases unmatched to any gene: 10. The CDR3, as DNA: TGCGCCAGCAGCTTGGAGTGGGGTAGCGGGGCCCCCTACGAGCAGTACTTC. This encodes CASSLEWGSGAPYEQYF.

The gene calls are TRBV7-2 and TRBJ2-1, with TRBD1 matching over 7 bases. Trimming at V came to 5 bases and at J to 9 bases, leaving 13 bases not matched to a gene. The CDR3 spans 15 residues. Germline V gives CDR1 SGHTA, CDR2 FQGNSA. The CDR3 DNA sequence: TGTGCCAGCAGCCTTGATAGGGGGCCCCCGGGTGAGCAGTTCTTC. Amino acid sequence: CASSLDRGPPGEQFF. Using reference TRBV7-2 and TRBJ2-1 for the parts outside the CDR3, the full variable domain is GAGVSQSPSNKVTEKGKDVELRCDPISGHTALYWYRQSLGQGLEFLIYFQGNSAPDKSGLPSDRFSAERTGGSVSTLTIQRTQQEDSAVYLCASSLDRGPPGEQFFGPGTRLTVL.

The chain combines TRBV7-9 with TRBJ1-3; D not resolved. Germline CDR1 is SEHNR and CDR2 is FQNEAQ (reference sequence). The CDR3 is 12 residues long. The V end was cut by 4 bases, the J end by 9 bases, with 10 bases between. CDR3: CASSSDRGTIYF. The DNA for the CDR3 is TGTGCCAGCAGCTCTGACCGGGGCACCATATATTTT.

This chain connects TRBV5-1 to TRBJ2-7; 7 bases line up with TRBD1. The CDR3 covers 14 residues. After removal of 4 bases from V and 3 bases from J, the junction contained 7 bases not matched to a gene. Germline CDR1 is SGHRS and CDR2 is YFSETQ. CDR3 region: CASSGGQSGYEQYF. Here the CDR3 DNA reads TGCGCCAGCAGCGGGGGACAGTCTGGCTACGAGCAGTACTTC.

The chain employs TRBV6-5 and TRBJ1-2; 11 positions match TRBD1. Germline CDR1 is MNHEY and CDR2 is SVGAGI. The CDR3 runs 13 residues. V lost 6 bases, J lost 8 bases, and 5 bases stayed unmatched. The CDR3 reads CASRAGTGGGYTF. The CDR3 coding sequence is TGTGCCAGCAGAGCCGGGACAGGGGGGGGCTACACCTTC.

The DNA of the CDR3 is TGTGCCAGCGGCGGGGACCGCAATCAGCCCCAGCATTTT. Translating gives CASGGDRNQPQHF. V usage is TRBV19 and J usage is TRBJ1-5; maybe TRBD1 (5 bases). Trimming removed 9 bases at V and 2 bases at J, with 11 bases between. The CDR3 loop spans 13 amino acids. Germline-derived CDR1 and CDR2 are LNHDA and SQIVND (reference sequence).

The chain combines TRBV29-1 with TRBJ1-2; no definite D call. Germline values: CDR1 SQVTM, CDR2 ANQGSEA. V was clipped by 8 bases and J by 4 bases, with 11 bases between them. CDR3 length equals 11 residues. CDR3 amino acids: CSHDKVYGYTF. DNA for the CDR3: TGCAGCCACGACAAGGTCTATGGCTACACCTTC.

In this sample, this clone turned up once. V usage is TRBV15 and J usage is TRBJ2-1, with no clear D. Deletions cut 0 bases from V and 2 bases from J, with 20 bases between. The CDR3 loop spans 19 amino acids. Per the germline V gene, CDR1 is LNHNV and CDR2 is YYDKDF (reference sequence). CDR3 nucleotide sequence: TGTGCCACCAGCAGAGAGAGGTTCACATCCAAACCACCCTACAATGAGCAGTTCTTC. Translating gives CATSRERFTSKPPYNEQFF.

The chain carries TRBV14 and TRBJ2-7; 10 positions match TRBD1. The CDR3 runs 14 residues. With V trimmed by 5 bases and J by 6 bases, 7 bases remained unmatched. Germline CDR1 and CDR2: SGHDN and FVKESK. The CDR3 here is CASSLTTGGCEQYF. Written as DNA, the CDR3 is TGTGCCAGCAGCTTGACGACAGGGGGCTGCGAGCAGTACTTC.

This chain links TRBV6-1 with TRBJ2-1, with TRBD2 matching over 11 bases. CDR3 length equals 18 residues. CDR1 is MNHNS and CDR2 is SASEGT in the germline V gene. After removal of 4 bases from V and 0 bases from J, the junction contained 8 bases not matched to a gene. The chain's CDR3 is CASSGTSGFPGSYNEQFF. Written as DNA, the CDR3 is TGTGCCAGCAGTGGGACTAGCGGGTTCCCAGGCTCCTACAATGAGCAGTTCTTC.

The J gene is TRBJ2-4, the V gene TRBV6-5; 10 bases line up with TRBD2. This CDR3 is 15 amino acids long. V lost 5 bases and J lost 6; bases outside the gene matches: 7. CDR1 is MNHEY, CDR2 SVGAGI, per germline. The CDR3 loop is CASSLSGGTLNIQYF. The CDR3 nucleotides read TGTGCCAGCAGTCTTAGCGGGGGGACTTTAAACATTCAGTACTTC.